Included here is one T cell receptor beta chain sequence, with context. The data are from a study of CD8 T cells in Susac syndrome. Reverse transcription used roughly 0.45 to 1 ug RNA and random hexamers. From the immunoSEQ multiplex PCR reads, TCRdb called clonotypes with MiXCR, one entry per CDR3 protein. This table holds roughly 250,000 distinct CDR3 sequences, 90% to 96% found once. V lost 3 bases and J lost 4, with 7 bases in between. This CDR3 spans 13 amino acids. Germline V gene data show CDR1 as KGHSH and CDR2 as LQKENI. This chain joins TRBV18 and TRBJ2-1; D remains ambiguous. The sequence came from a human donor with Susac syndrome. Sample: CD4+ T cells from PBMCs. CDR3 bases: TGTGCCAGCTCACCCCTTTCGTACAATGAGCAGTTCTTC. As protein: CASSPLSYNEQFF.